The 22 T cell receptor beta chains below come from one sample, sequenced in a study of blood T cell repertoires in COVID-19. Only in-frame clones appear in the TCRdb table, and some are missing; sequencing was by immunoSEQ multiplex PCR. The sample holds about 140,000 clones; about three quarters are singletons and the top ten take approximately 17%. The specimen was peripheral blood. These receptors were obtained from a man between 45 and 60 years old with acute or convalescent COVID-19.

V and J are TRBV3-1 (or the pseudogene TRBV3-2) and TRBJ1-5; D unclear. Trimming pared 4 bases from V and 5 bases from J, leaving 9 bases between. The CDR3 contains 13 residues. CDR1 and CDR2 (germline): LGHDT, YNNKEL (reference sequence). In DNA, the CDR3 is TGTGCCAGCAGCCCCACACAGTATCAGCCCCAGCATTTT. This gives the protein CASSPTQYQPQHF.

This clone came up a few times. The chain combines TRBV4-1 with TRBJ1-5; a possible D gene is TRBD1 (6 bases). CDR1 and CDR2 (germline): MGHRA, YSYEKL. With 3 bases removed from V and 4 bases from J, the gap between germline ends came to 13 bases. CDR3 size: 15 residues. In DNA, the CDR3 is TGCGCCAGCAGCCAGGCGGACAGATATAATCAGCCCCAGCATTTT. It translates to CASSQADRYNQPQHF.

The chain carries TRBV7-6 and TRBJ1-3, with D possibly matching TRBD1 (5 bases). Germline CDR1 is SGHVS and CDR2 is FNYEAQ. The CDR3 runs to 15 residues. The V gene lost 1 base and the J gene lost 3 bases, with 10 bases spanning the gap. This chain's CDR3 is CASSLDSGDGNTIYF. The CDR3 DNA is TGTGCCAGCAGCTTAGACTCGGGGGATGGAAACACCATATATTTT.

V gene TRBV6-1 combines with J gene TRBJ1-6, with 7 positions matching TRBD1. Losses at the gene ends were 2 bases for V and 7 bases for J; bases not matched to a gene: 5. This CDR3 is built from 15 residues. The germline V gene encodes CDR1 MNHNS and CDR2 SASEGT. DNA for the CDR3: TGTGCCAGCAGTGAACCCGACAGGGTCAATTCACCCCTCCACTTT. Amino acids: CASSEPDRVNSPLHF.

CDR3 nucleotides: TGTGCCAGCAGCCAAACAGGGGGCTTCTACGAGCAGTACTTC. Its translation: CASSQTGGFYEQYF. The chain is built from TRBV14 and TRBJ2-7; TRBD1 aligns across 9 bases. This CDR3 is 14 amino acids long. Losses at the gene ends were 2 bases for V and 3 bases for J; bases not matched to a gene: 2. CDR1 is SGHDN and CDR2 is FVKESK in the germline V gene.

The rearrangement uses TRBV11-2 and TRBJ2-1, with D perhaps matching TRBD1 (6 bases). CDR3 length equals 13 residues. CDR1 and CDR2 from the germline V gene are SGHAT and FQNNGV. V was shortened by 10 bases and J by 5 bases, with 15 bases between the two germline ends. CDR3 in DNA: TGTGCCACCGAATCATCAGGGGACAATGAGCAGTTCTTC. Translating it yields CATESSGDNEQFF. Looking up the rest from reference TRBV11-2 and TRBJ2-1 gives the full variable domain: EAGVAQSPRYKIIEKRQSVAFWCNPISGHATLYWYQQILGQGPKLLIQFQNNGVVDDSQLPKDRFSAERLKGVDSTLKIQPAKLEDSAVYLCATESSGDNEQFFGPGTRLTVL.

The chain is built from TRBV6-4 and TRBJ1-5, with 7 bases that match TRBD1. Germline loops: CDR1 MRHNA, CDR2 SNTAGT. V was clipped by 2 bases and J by 4 bases; unmatched bases: 8. The CDR3 loop spans 16 amino acids. CDR3 DNA sequence: TGTGCCAGCAGTGACCCTAAGGGACAGTTTAATCAGCCCCAGCATTTT. It is translated as CASSDPKGQFNQPQHF.

The rearrangement uses TRBV7-2 and TRBJ2-5, with TRBD1 as a possible D gene (6 bases). The CDR3 sequence is 16 residues long. V shed 1 base and J shed 5 bases, with 17 bases lying between them. Germline V gene lookup returns CDR1 SGHTA and CDR2 FQGNSA. The CDR3 loop reads CASSLDARTVDETQYF. The DNA for the CDR3 is TGTGCCAGCAGCTTAGACGCGAGGACAGTTGATGAGACCCAGTACTTC.

In its sample, this clone was seen a few times. This sequence joins TRBV29-1 and TRBJ1-6; D is unclear. The germline V gene encodes CDR1 SQVTM and CDR2 ANQGSEA. The CDR3 covers 13 residues. V was clipped by 5 bases and J by 4 bases, with 9 bases between them. CDR3 protein: CSVSDTYNSPLHF. The DNA of the CDR3 is TGCAGCGTTTCCGACACATATAATTCACCCCTCCACTTT.

The rearrangement links TRBV9 to TRBJ2-7; TRBD2 aligns across 10 bases. In germline, CDR1 is SGDLS, CDR2 YYNGEE. Trimming removed 2 bases from V and 0 bases from J; junction bases left unmatched: 8. The CDR3 totals 17 residues. This CDR3 is CASSVERIAGGSYEQYV. The DNA of the CDR3 is TGTGCCAGCAGCGTGGAGAGAATAGCGGGGGGCTCCTACGAGCAGTACGTC.

The chain carries TRBV10-2 and TRBJ1-1; perhaps TRBD1 as D (5 bases). CDR1 WSHSY and CDR2 SAAADI come from the germline V gene. The CDR3 runs 13 residues. The V gene lost 2 bases and the J gene lost 1 base, with 5 bases spanning the gap. The CDR3 bases are TGCGCCAGCAGTGAGACAGGGAACACTGAAGCTTTCTTT. It yields the protein CASSETGNTEAFF.

The chain couples TRBV30 to TRBJ1-4; D perhaps matches TRBD1 (5 bases). This CDR3 has 15 amino acids. In germline, CDR1 is GTSNPN, CDR2 SVGIG (reference sequence). V lost 0 bases to trimming and J lost 8 bases, with 16 bases between them. The DNA of the CDR3 is TGTGCCTGGAGTGTAAAAGGGGCCTTACGCGAAAAACTGTTTTTT. Encoded protein: CAWSVKGALREKLFF.

The genes are TRBV6-1 and TRBJ2-1; no definite D call. The CDR3 covers 15 residues. Trimming cost V 2 bases and J 3 bases, with 11 bases left between them. Germline loops: CDR1 MNHNS, CDR2 SASEGT. CDR3 in amino acids: CASSESRFFYNEQFF. In nucleotides, the CDR3 is TGTGCCAGCAGTGAATCGAGGTTCTTCTACAATGAGCAGTTCTTC.

This clone was seen once. V usage is TRBV20-1 and J usage is TRBJ2-5, with D possibly TRBD2 on 6 matching bases. V was pared by 8 bases and J by 5 bases, with 12 bases between. This CDR3 spans 11 amino acids. CDR1 DFQATT and CDR2 SNEGSKA come from the germline V gene (reference sequence). Here the CDR3 reads CSSGRIETQYF. CDR3 DNA sequence: TGCAGTAGCGGGCGAATTGAGACCCAGTACTTC.

The chain joins TRBV5-3 to TRBJ2-7; no definite D call. TRBV5-3 is marked as an open reading frame, function uncertain. The CDR3 totals 12 residues. With 0 bases removed from V and 3 bases from J, the gap between germline ends came to 4 bases. The CDR3 region has the DNA TGTGCCAGAAGCTTGGTCATCTACGAGCAGTACTTC. Translated, it gives CARSLVIYEQYF.

This CDR3 reads CASSSGGALNTEAFF. CDR3 bases: TGTGCCAGCAGTTCGGGTGGGGCTTTGAACACTGAAGCTTTCTTT. The chain combines TRBV6-5 with TRBJ1-1, with TRBD1 as a possible D gene (5 bases). The V end lost 4 bases, the J end lost 0 bases, and 12 bases lay between the germline ends. CDR1 and CDR2 from the germline V gene are MNHEY and SVGAGI. There are 15 residues in the CDR3.

This clone was seen just once. The rearrangement joins TRBV12-5 to TRBJ1-1; D gene uncertain. The CDR3 length is 14 residues. Germline V gene sequence: CDR1 LGHNT, CDR2 FRNRAP. V was shortened by 3 bases and J by 2 bases, with 10 bases between the two germline ends. CDR3 bases: TGTGCTAGTGGTTTAACTCGAGTTAACACTGAAGCTTTCTTT. As protein: CASGLTRVNTEAFF.

The table lists this clone with a few counts. The chain couples TRBV11-2 to TRBJ1-2; 8 bases fit TRBD1. Germline V gene sequence: CDR1 SGHAT, CDR2 FQNNGV. This CDR3 spans 15 amino acids. Unmatched junction bases numbered 9, after V lost 5 bases and J lost 4 bases. The CDR3 sequence: CASSLSSDRVYGYTF. The CDR3 nucleotides are TGTGCCAGCAGCCTATCGTCGGACAGGGTCTATGGCTACACCTTC.

This chain links TRBV7-9 with TRBJ1-2; D gene ambiguous. The CDR3 spans 14 residues. Germline loops: CDR1 SEHNR, CDR2 FQNEAQ (reference sequence). The V end lost 1 base, the J end lost 3 bases, and 9 bases lay between the germline ends. The CDR3 DNA reads TGTGCCAGCAGCTTAGACGCACGGGACTATGGCTACACCTTC. Protein product: CASSLDARDYGYTF. Together with reference TRBV7-9 and TRBJ1-2, the CDR3 gives the full variable domain: DTGVSQNPRHKITKRGQNVTFRCDPISEHNRLYWYRQTLGQGPEFLTYFQNEAQLEKSRLLSDRFSAERPKGSFSTLEIQRTEQGDSAMYLCASSLDARDYGYTFGSGTRLTVV.

The chain carries TRBV30 and TRBJ2-3, with a tentative D call TRBD1 (5 bases). The germline V gene encodes CDR1 GTSNPN and CDR2 SVGIG (reference sequence). V dropped 0 bases and J dropped 5 bases, with 6 bases sitting between them. The CDR3 runs to 12 residues. The CDR3 region has the DNA TGTGCCTGGAGTGTAGGGGTAGATACGCAGTATTTT. This sequence encodes CAWSVGVDTQYF.

A few counts support this clone. This chain connects TRBV5-6 to TRBJ2-1; 9 bases agree with TRBD1. V shed 4 bases and J 7 bases; nucleotides not matched to a gene: 9. The CDR3 is 15 residues long. Germline V gives CDR1 SGHDT, CDR2 YYEEEE. The DNA for the CDR3 is TGTGCCAGCAGCCTGCCGGGACAGGGCTTAAATGAGCAGTTCTTC. It codes for CASSLPGQGLNEQFF.

The V call is TRBV19, the J call TRBJ1-2; a possible D gene is TRBD1 (5 bases). Trimming removed 4 bases at V and 3 bases at J, with 6 bases between. CDR1 is LNHDA, CDR2 SQIVND, per germline (reference sequence). The CDR3 sequence is 12 residues long. The CDR3 reads CASSKGDYGYTF. CDR3 nucleotides: TGTGCCAGTAGTAAAGGGGACTATGGCTACACCTTC. Using reference TRBV19 and TRBJ1-2 for the parts outside the CDR3, the full variable domain is DGGITQSPKYLFRKEGQNVTLSCEQNLNHDAMYWYRQDPGQGLRLIYYSQIVNDFQKGDIAEGYSVSREKKESFPLTVTSAQKNPTAFYLCASSKGDYGYTFGSGTRLTVV.